These 27 T cell receptor beta chains were all obtained from the same sample, sequenced in a study of coeliac disease. Libraries were prepared by immunoSEQ multiplex PCR; TCRdb keeps only in-frame clonotypes and omits some of them. The data show 4,000 to 6,000 clones, more than 55% seen once. The sequencing input was lymphocytes from the gut lamina propria. The receptors come from a woman in her forties.

This clone was counted only a few times. The chain combines TRBV29-1 with TRBJ1-2; D is unclear. The CDR3 loop spans 12 amino acids. Germline V gene data show CDR1 as SQVTM and CDR2 as ANQGSEA. Trimming took off 4 bases at V and 3 bases at J, with 9 bases between the two ends. Here the CDR3 DNA reads TGCAGCGTTGGTTCCCAATACTATGGCTACACCTTC. It yields the protein CSVGSQYYGYTF.

This chain links TRBV7-2 with TRBJ2-1; 9 nucleotides agree with TRBD2. This CDR3 region has 12 residues. The V segment lost 4 bases and the J segment 12 bases; nucleotides outside the gene matches: 4. Germline CDR1 is SGHTA and CDR2 is FQGNSA. The CDR3 here is CASSSLLAGQFF. The CDR3 DNA sequence: TGTGCCAGCAGCTCCCTACTAGCGGGGCAGTTCTTC.

V usage is TRBV7-8 and J usage is TRBJ1-1, with TRBD1 matching over 11 bases. This CDR3 contains 15 residues. With V trimmed by 5 bases and J by 2 bases, 4 bases remained unmatched. Germline CDR1 is SGHVS and CDR2 is FQNEAQ. Written as DNA, the CDR3 is TGTGCCAGCAGCGGACAGGGGGCGCGTAACACTGAAGCTTTCTTT. Protein sequence: CASSGQGARNTEAFF.

The gene calls are TRBV5-1 and TRBJ1-5; 10 nucleotides agree with TRBD1. Germline values: CDR1 SGHRS, CDR2 YFSETQ. The CDR3 loop spans 16 amino acids. J lost 6 bases, V lost 2 bases, and 8 bases had no gene match. This CDR3 reads CASSLNPGTGVQPQHF. The DNA for the CDR3 is TGCGCCAGCAGCTTAAATCCCGGGACAGGGGTTCAGCCCCAGCATTTT.

The chain employs TRBV27 and TRBJ2-7; 10 positions agree with TRBD1. The CDR3 contains 14 residues. The germline CDR1 and CDR2 sequences are MNHEY and SMNVEV (reference sequence). Unmatched junction bases numbered 4, after V lost 5 bases and J lost 3 bases. Here the CDR3 DNA reads TGTGCCAGCAGTGGCCGGGACAGGGGCTACGAGCAGTACTTC. The encoded protein is CASSGRDRGYEQYF.

V usage is TRBV28 and J usage is TRBJ2-7; 15 nucleotides line up with TRBD2. Germline assignment: CDR1 MDHEN and CDR2 SYDVKM. The V and J ends lost 11 bases and 4 bases, in that order; junction bases with no gene match: 6. The CDR3 length is 14 residues. CDR3 in amino acids: CAAGTSGRSYEQYF. The CDR3 DNA sequence: TGTGCCGCCGGGACTAGCGGGAGGTCATACGAGCAGTACTTC.

This chain connects TRBV30 to TRBJ2-1; unclear D gene. Germline V gene lookup returns CDR1 GTSNPN and CDR2 SVGIG (reference sequence). The CDR3 is 11 residues long. V was pared by 0 bases and J by 8 bases, with 5 bases between. In DNA, the CDR3 is TGTGCCTGGAGTGTGTCGTATGAGCAGTTCTTC. This encodes CAWSVSYEQFF.

This chain connects TRBV5-1 to TRBJ1-3; perhaps TRBD1 as D (6 bases). V was trimmed by 2 bases and J by 2 bases, leaving 8 bases between them. Per germline, CDR1 SGHRS and CDR2 YFSETQ. This CDR3 is built from 14 residues. This CDR3 reads CASSFGGPGNTIYF. CDR3 sequence (DNA): TGCGCCAGCAGCTTCGGGGGGCCTGGAAACACCATATATTTT. Full variable domain (missing parts from reference TRBV5-1 and TRBJ1-3): KAGVTQTPRYLIKTRGQQVTLSCSPISGHRSVSWYQQTPGQGLQFLFEYFSETQRNKGNFPGRFSGRQFSNSRSEMNVSTLELGDSALYLCASSFGGPGNTIYFGEGSWLTVV.

The J gene is TRBJ2-7, the V gene TRBV27; possibly TRBD1 for D (5 bases). V was trimmed by 6 bases and J by 5 bases, leaving 17 bases between them. This CDR3 is 14 amino acids long. The germline V gene has CDR1 MNHEY and CDR2 SMNVEV (reference sequence). The CDR3 DNA reads TGTGCCAGCAGCCCGCGTTGGTCAGGGAACGAGCAGTACTTC. Residues: CASSPRWSGNEQYF.

The chain couples TRBV5-4 to TRBJ2-7; 9 nucleotides agree with TRBD2. This CDR3 spans 16 amino acids. The germline CDR1 and CDR2 sequences are SGHNT and YYREEE (reference sequence). J was trimmed by 5 bases and V by 1 base; bases with no gene match: 10. The CDR3 coding sequence is TGTGCCAGCAGCTTGCAAGGACTAGCGCCGGTCCACGAGCAGTACTTC. This translates into CASSLQGLAPVHEQYF.

The chain is built from TRBV28 and TRBJ1-1; 7 nucleotides match TRBD1. V was clipped by 2 bases and J by 10 bases; unmatched bases: 10. The germline CDR1 and CDR2 sequences are MDHEN and SYDVKM. This CDR3 has 14 residues. DNA for the CDR3: TGTGCCAGCAGTTTACCCCCAGGGGGTTCTGGAGCTTTCTTT. This sequence encodes CASSLPPGGSGAFF.

The chain has TRBV6-1 and TRBJ2-1; no definite D call. This CDR3 spans 14 amino acids. Trimming took off 5 bases at V and 0 bases at J, with 8 bases between the two ends. Germline loops: CDR1 MNHNS, CDR2 SASEGT. CDR3 sequence reads: CASSYGPSYNEQFF. CDR3 nucleotide sequence: TGTGCCAGCAGTTATGGGCCCTCCTACAATGAGCAGTTCTTC.

Here the CDR3 reads CASSLALGGNQETQYF. DNA of the CDR3: TGTGCCAGCAGCTTGGCTCTCGGAGGGAACCAAGAGACCCAGTACTTC. The J gene is TRBJ2-5, the V gene TRBV5-4; maybe TRBD2 (6 bases). The CDR3 loop spans 16 amino acids. Germline V gene data show CDR1 as SGHNT and CDR2 as YYREEE (reference sequence). Trimming cost V 0 bases and J 0 bases, with 12 bases left between them.

The chain couples TRBV20-1 to TRBJ2-3; weak D call: TRBD2 (5 bases). The germline gives CDR1 DFQATT, CDR2 SNEGSKA (reference sequence). The CDR3 runs 11 residues. V lost 8 bases, J lost 3 bases, and 9 bases lay in between. For the CDR3, the DNA is TGCAGTCTTGGACTGACAGATACGCAGTATTTT. Protein sequence: CSLGLTDTQYF.

V gene TRBV28 combines with J gene TRBJ1-5, with no clear D. The CDR3 has 14 residues. CDR1 and CDR2 from the germline V gene are MDHEN and SYDVKM. Deletions cut 4 bases from V and 6 bases from J, with 13 bases between. The CDR3 DNA follows: TGTGCCAGCAGTTCGCCCATCGGGGTTCAGCCCCAGCATTTT. Translation gives CASSSPIGVQPQHF.

V is TRBV28 and J is TRBJ2-1, with D tentatively TRBD2 (5 bases). Deletions cut 3 bases from V and 3 bases from J, with 18 bases between. Germline V gene data show CDR1 as MDHEN and CDR2 as SYDVKM. The CDR3 is made up of 17 amino acids. The CDR3 DNA reads as TGTGCCAGCAGTTTCCCCCCCGGGCGGGCCAGCTACAATGAGCAGTTCTTC. Translation gives CASSFPPGRASYNEQFF. The variable domain in full, completed from reference TRBV28 and TRBJ2-1, reads DVKVTQSSRYLVKRTGEKVFLECVQDMDHENMFWYRQDPGLGLRLIYFSYDVKMKEKGDIPEGYSVSREKKERFSLILESASTNQTSMYLCASSFPPGRASYNEQFFGPGTRLTVL.

The chain uses TRBV5-1 and TRBJ2-7, with 10 bases fitting TRBD2. This CDR3 spans 14 amino acids. V gave up 1 base and J gave up 5 bases; unmatched junction bases: 3. CDR1 is SGHRS and CDR2 is YFSETQ in the germline V gene. As DNA, the CDR3 is TGCGCCAGCAGCTTGACCGGGACTAGCGACGAGCAGTACTTC. Amino acids: CASSLTGTSDEQYF.

The V call is TRBV29-1, the J call TRBJ2-1; 10 nucleotides align to TRBD2. With 6 bases clipped from V and 0 bases from J, the junction kept 2 bases outside the gene matches. This CDR3 region has 14 residues. Per germline, CDR1 SQVTM and CDR2 ANQGSEA. The CDR3 DNA is TGCAGCGTCTCTAGCGGGGGCTCCTACAATGAGCAGTTCTTC. Its translation is CSVSSGGSYNEQFF.

This clone was counted a few times. The CDR3 nucleotides read TGCAGCGTGGGACAGGGAGGCTTCTACAATGAGCAGTTCTTC. It translates to CSVGQGGFYNEQFF. The chain is built from TRBV29-1 and TRBJ2-1, with 9 positions matching TRBD1. This CDR3 has 14 residues. The V gene's germline CDR1 is SQVTM and CDR2 ANQGSEA. The junction had 6 bases not matched to a gene; V was cut back by 6 bases and J by 3 bases.

J is TRBJ1-5 and V is TRBV28; 9 nucleotides line up with TRBD1. Germline trimming cut 3 bases from V and 6 bases from J; bases unmatched to any gene: 3. There are 14 residues in the CDR3. CDR1 and CDR2 (germline): MDHEN, SYDVKM. The CDR3 bases are TGTGCCAGCAGTTTTGGGGACAGGGTTCAGCCCCAGCATTTT. Translated, it gives CASSFGDRVQPQHF.

This rearrangement joins TRBV19 to TRBJ1-1; TRBD1 matches 10 bases. With 7 bases clipped from V and 3 bases from J, the junction kept 14 bases outside the gene matches. The V gene's germline CDR1 is LNHDA and CDR2 SQIVND (reference sequence). The CDR3 has 17 amino acids. The CDR3 is CASKGDRGIGMDTEAFF. The CDR3 nucleotides are TGTGCCAGTAAAGGGGACAGGGGAATTGGTATGGACACTGAAGCTTTCTTT.

This clone occurred once. The chain uses TRBV15 and TRBJ1-1, with 7 bases matching TRBD1. V shed 0 bases, J shed 4 bases, and the junction held 2 bases outside the gene matches. The CDR3 is made up of 14 amino acids. Germline V gene sequence: CDR1 LNHNV, CDR2 YYDKDF (reference sequence). CDR3 amino acids: CATSRDRGSTEAFF. The CDR3 DNA sequence: TGTGCCACCAGCAGAGACAGGGGGTCCACTGAAGCTTTCTTT.

V usage is TRBV5-1 and J usage is TRBJ2-3; D might be TRBD1 (5 bases). Trimming pared 5 bases from V and 0 bases from J, leaving 13 bases between. CDR1 and CDR2 from the germline V gene are SGHRS and YFSETQ. The CDR3 extends over 15 amino acids. CDR3 bases: TGCGCCAGCAGGGATACAGGATCGAGCACAGATACGCAGTATTTT. Protein sequence: CASRDTGSSTDTQYF. The full variable domain, with the rest looked up from reference TRBV5-1 and TRBJ2-3, is KAGVTQTPRYLIKTRGQQVTLSCSPISGHRSVSWYQQTPGQGLQFLFEYFSETQRNKGNFPGRFSGRQFSNSRSEMNVSTLELGDSALYLCASRDTGSSTDTQYFGPGTRLTVL.

The chain carries TRBV4-3 and TRBJ2-2; TRBD1 agrees at 8 bases. Trimming took 1 base from V and 2 from J; bases not matched to a gene: 0. This CDR3 region has 15 residues. Per the germline V gene, CDR1 is LGHNA and CDR2 is YSLEER. The CDR3 bases are TGCGCCAGCAGCCAAGCAGGGGGCAACACCGGGGAGCTGTTTTTT. Amino acids: CASSQAGGNTGELFF.

This chain uses TRBV4-3 with TRBJ2-7; no definite D call. The V end was cut by 0 bases, the J end by 4 bases, with 7 bases between. CDR3 length: 13 residues. The germline CDR1 and CDR2 sequences are LGHNA and YSLEER. CDR3 sequence reads: CASSQDSGYEQYF. CDR3 DNA sequence: TGCGCCAGCAGCCAAGATTCCGGGTACGAGCAGTACTTC.

In its sample, this clone was seen a few times. This chain links TRBV19 with TRBJ2-1, with TRBD2 matching over 12 bases. CDR1 and CDR2 (germline): LNHDA, SQIVND (reference sequence). The CDR3 runs 16 residues. The ends lost 4 bases at V and 8 bases at J; junction bases unmatched: 9. Written as DNA, the CDR3 is TGTGCCAGTAGTACCTCTAGCGGGAGGGCTTTGGATGAGCAGTTCTTC. Translated: CASSTSSGRALDEQFF.

This clone was seen only a few times. This sequence joins TRBV5-5 and TRBJ1-5, with 8 positions matching TRBD1. The germline CDR1 and CDR2 sequences are SGHKS and YYEKEE (reference sequence). CDR3 length: 16 amino acids. V shed 0 bases and J 6 bases; nucleotides not matched to a gene: 8. The CDR3 coding sequence is TGTGCCAGCAGCTTGGACCCACAGGGGGGTAGTCAGCCCCAGCATTTT. Translated: CASSLDPQGGSQPQHF.